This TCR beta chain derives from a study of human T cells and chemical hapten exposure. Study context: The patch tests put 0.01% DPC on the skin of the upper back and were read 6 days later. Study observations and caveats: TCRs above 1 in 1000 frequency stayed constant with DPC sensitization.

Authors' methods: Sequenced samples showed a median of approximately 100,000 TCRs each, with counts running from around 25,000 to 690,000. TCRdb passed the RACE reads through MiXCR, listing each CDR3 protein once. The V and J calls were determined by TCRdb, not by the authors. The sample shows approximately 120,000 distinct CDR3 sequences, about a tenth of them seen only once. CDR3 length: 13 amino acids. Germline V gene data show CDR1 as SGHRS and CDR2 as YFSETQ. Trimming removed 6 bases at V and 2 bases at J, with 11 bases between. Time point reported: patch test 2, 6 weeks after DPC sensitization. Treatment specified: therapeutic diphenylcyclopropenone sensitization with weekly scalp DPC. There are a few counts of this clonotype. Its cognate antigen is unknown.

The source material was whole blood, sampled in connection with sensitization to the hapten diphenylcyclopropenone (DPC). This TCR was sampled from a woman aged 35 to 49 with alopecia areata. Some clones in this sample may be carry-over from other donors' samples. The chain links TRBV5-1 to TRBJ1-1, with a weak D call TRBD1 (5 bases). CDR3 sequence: CASTLDRNTEAFF. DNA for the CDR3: TGCGCCAGCACCCTAGACAGAAACACTGAAGCTTTCTTT.